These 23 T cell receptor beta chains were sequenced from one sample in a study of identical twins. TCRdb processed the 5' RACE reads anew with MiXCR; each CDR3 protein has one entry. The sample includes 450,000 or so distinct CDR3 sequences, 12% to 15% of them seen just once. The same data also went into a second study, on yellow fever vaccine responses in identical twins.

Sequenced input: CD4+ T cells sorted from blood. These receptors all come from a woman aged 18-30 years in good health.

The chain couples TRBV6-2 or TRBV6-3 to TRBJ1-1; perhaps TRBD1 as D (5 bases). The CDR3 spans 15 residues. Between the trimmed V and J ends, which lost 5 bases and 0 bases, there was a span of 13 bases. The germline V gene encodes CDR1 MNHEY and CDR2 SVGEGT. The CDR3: CASSVMRGLNTEAFF. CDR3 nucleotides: TGTGCCAGCAGTGTCATGCGGGGCCTGAACACTGAAGCTTTCTTT.

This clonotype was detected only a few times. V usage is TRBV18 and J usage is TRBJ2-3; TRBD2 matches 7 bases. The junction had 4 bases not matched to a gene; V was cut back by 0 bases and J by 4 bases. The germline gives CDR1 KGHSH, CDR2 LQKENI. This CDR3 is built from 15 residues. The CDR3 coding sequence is TGTGCCAGCTCACCACCGGGGGGGGTCGCAGATACGCAGTATTTT. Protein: CASSPPGGVADTQYF.

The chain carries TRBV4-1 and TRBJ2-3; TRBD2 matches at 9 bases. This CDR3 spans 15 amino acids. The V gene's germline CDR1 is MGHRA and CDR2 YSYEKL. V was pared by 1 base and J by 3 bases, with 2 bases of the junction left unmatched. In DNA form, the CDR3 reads TGCGCCAGCAGCCAAGCGCTAGCGGGGACAGATACGCAGTATTTT. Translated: CASSQALAGTDTQYF.

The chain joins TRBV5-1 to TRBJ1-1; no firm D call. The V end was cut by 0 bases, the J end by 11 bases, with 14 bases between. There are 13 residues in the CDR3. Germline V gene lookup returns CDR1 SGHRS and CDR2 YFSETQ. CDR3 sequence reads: CASSLAGVDKAFF. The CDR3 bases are TGCGCCAGCAGCTTGGCCGGGGTAGACAAGGCTTTCTTT.

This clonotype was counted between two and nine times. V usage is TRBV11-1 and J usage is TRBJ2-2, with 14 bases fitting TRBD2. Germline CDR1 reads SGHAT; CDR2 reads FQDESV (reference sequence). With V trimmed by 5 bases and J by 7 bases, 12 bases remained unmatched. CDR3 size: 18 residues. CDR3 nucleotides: TGTGCCAGCAGCGCCCCACTGACTAGCGGGAGGGCCGGCGGGGAGCTGTTTTTT. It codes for CASSAPLTSGRAGGELFF.

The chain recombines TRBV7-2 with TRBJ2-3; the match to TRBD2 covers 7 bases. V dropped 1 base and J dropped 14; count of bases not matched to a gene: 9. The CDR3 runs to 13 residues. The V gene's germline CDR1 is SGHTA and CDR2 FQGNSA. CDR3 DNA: TGTGCCAGCAGCTTAGTCCCCCAGCGGGGTTTGTATTTT. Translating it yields CASSLVPQRGLYF.

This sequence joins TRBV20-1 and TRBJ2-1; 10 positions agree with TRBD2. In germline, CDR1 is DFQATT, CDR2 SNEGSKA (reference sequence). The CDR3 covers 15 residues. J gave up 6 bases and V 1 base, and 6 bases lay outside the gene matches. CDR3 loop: CSARGRAGGRNEQFF. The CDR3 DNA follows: TGCAGTGCTAGAGGTCGAGCGGGAGGGCGCAATGAGCAGTTCTTC.

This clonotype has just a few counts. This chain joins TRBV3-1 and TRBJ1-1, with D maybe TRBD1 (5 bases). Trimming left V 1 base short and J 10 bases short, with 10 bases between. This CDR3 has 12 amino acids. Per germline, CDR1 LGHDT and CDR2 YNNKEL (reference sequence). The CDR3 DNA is TGTGCCAGCAGCCAAGTAGGGGACCGAGCTTTCTTT. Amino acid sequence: CASSQVGDRAFF.

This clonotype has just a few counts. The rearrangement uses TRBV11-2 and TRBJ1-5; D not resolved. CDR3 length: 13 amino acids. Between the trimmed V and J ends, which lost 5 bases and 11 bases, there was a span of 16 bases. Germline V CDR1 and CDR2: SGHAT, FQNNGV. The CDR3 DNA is TGTGCCAGCAGCCCGGCGGCGAGCGTCACCCAGCATTTT. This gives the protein CASSPAASVTQHF.

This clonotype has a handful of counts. CDR3 in amino acids: CASQTEVDSPLHF. The CDR3 bases are TGCGCCAGCCAGACAGAGGTGGATTCACCCCTCCACTTT. The chain uses TRBV5-1 and TRBJ1-6; TRBD1 is a possible D gene (5 bases). The CDR3 contains 13 residues. Looked up from germline, CDR1 is SGHRS and CDR2 is YFSETQ. Trimming took 7 bases from V and 8 from J, leaving 13 bases between them.

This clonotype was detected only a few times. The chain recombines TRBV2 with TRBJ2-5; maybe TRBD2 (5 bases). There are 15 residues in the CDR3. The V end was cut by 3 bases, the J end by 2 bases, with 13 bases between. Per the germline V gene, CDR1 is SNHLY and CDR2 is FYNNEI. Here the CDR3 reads CASSERTAPQETQYF. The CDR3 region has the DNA TGTGCCAGCAGTGAGCGGACTGCCCCGCAAGAGACCCAGTACTTC. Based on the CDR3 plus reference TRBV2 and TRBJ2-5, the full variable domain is EPEVTQTPSHQVTQMGQEVILRCVPISNHLYFYWYRQILGQKVEFLVSFYNNEISEKSEIFDDQFSVERPDGSNFTLKIRSTKLEDSAMYFCASSERTAPQETQYFGPGTRLLVL.

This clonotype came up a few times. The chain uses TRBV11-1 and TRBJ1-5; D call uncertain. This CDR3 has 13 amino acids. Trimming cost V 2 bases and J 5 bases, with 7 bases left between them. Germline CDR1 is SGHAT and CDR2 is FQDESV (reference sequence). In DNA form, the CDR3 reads TGTGCCAGCAGCTTACAACTGGATCAGCCCCAGCATTTT. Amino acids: CASSLQLDQPQHF.

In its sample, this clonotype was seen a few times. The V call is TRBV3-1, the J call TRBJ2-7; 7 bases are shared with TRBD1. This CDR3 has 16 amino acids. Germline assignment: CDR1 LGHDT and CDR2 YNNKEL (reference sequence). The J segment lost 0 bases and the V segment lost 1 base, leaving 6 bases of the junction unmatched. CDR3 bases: TGTGCCAGCAGCCAAGGGACAGGATTGAGCTCCTACGAGCAGTACTTC. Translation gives CASSQGTGLSSYEQYF.

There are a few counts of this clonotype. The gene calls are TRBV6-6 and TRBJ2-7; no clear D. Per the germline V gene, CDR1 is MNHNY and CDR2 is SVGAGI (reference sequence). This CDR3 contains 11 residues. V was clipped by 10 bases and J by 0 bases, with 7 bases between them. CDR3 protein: CATRSSYEQYF. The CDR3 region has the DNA TGTGCCACTCGGAGCTCCTACGAGCAGTACTTC.

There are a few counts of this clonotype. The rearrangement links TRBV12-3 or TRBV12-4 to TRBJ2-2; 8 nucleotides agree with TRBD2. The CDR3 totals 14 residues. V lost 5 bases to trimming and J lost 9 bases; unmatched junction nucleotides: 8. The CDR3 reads CASSRTSGPRELFF. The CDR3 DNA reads TGTGCCAGCAGTCGTACTAGCGGTCCTCGGGAGCTGTTTTTT.

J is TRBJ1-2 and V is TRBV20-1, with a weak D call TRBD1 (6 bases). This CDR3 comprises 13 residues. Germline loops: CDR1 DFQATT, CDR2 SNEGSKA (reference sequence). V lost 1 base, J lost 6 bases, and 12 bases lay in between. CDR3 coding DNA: TGCAGTGCTAGAGTTGGGGGCTTCCATGGCTACACCTTC. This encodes CSARVGGFHGYTF.

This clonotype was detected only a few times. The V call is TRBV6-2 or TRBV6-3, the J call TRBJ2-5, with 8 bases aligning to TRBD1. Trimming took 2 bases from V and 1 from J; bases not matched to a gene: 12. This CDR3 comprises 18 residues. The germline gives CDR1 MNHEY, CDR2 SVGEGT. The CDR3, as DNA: TGTGCCAGCAGTTACGGCCGGCTCGCACAGGGGGTCCAAGAGACCCAGTACTTC. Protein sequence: CASSYGRLAQGVQETQYF.

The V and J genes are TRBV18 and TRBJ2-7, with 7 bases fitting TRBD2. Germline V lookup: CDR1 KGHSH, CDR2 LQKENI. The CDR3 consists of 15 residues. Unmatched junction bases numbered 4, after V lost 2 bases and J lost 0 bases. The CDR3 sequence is CASSPALAGSYEQYF. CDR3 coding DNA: TGTGCCAGCTCACCAGCATTAGCGGGCTCCTACGAGCAGTACTTC. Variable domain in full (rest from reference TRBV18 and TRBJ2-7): NAGVMQNPRHLVRRRGQEARLRCSPMKGHSHVYWYRQLPEEGLKFMVYLQKENIIDESGMPKERFSAEFPKEGPSILRIQQVVRGDSAAYFCASSPALAGSYEQYFGPGTRLTVT.

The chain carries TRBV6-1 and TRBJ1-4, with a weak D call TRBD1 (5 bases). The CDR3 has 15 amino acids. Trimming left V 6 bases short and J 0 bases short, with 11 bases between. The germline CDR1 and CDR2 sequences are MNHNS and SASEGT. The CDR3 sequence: CASRDRQTTNEKLFF. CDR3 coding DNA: TGTGCCAGCAGAGACCGACAGACAACTAATGAAAAACTGTTTTTT.

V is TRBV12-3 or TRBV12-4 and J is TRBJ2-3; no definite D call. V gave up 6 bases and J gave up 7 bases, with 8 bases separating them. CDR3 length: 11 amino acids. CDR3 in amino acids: CASRELNTQYF. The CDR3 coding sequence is TGTGCCAGCAGGGAATTGAATACGCAGTATTTT.

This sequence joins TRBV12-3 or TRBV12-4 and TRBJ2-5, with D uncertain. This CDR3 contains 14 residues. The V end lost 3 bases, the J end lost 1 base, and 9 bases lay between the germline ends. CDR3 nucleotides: TGTGCCAGCAGTTTTTCTAAACCCCAAGAGACCCAGTACTTC. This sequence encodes CASSFSKPQETQYF.

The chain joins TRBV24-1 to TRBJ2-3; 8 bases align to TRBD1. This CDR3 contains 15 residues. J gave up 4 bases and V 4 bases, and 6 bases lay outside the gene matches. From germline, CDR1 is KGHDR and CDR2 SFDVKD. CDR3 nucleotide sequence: TGTGCCACCAGTGACCCGGGACAGGTGCCAGATACGCAGTATTTT. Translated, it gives CATSDPGQVPDTQYF.

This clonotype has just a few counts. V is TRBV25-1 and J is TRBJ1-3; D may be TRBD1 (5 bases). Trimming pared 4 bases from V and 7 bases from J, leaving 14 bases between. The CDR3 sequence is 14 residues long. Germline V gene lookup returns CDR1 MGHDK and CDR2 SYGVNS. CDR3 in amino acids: CASSVQGGSNTIYF. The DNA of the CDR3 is TGTGCCAGCAGTGTCCAGGGAGGTTCGAACACCATATATTTT.